Listed here is a single TCR beta chain. Its antigen is as yet unknown. Distinct nucleotide sequences in the sample also encode this CDR3. This sample stems from a study of cytomegalovirus exposure and HLA in healthy donors. Study observations and caveats: TCR clusters originating in the first cohort tended to co-occur in the roughly 120 validation repertoires, according to a later analysis. In vitro confirmation showed a few CMV-associated chains to be CMV antigen specific.

TCRdb's table, derived via immunoSEQ multiplex PCR, lists solely in-frame clones and lacks some. The sample has 250,000 to 400,000 clones; around 87% are singletons. This CDR3 region has 13 residues. V gave up 3 bases and J gave up 2 bases, with 6 bases separating them. Germline V gives CDR1 MNHEY, CDR2 SMNVEV (reference sequence). The V call is TRBV27, the J call TRBJ2-3; D unresolved. This TCR came from a young woman in good health and CMV-seropositive. Input material: PBMCs. This CDR3 reads CASSLWVTDTQYF. CDR3 coding DNA: TGTGCCAGCAGTTTGTGGGTCACAGATACGCAGTATTTT.